A selection of T cell receptor beta chains follows, all from one sample in a study of shared clonotypes between healthy human individuals. TCRdb's table, derived via immunoSEQ multiplex PCR, lists solely in-frame clones and lacks some. Of about a million clones in the sample, 60% to 85% were seen once. The sequencing input was memory CD4+ T cells from PBMCs. Receptors originate from a man younger than 30 in good health. Some clones in this sample may be carry-over from other donors' samples. Both conserved end residues are part of each CDR3. Clone size, where shown, is once, few, many, or a class for clones that have expanded.

>TRBJ1-2|TRBV9|NA
CASSVQGAGVSGYTF
>TRBJ2-7|TRBV7-8|NA
CASSIPSGSDEQYF
>TRBJ2-1|TRBV7-3|NA
CASSLNLYNEQFF
>TRBJ2-7|TRBV28|once
CASSLQRSPYEQYF
>TRBJ2-5|TRBV5-1|few
CASSLVGYSETQYF
>TRBJ2-2|TRBV7-3|few
CASSLNGASGELFF
>TRBJ2-7|TRBV10-3|NA
CAITRGGGDYEQYF
>TRBJ1-2|TRBV28|NA
CASSPPTEYGYTF
>TRBJ2-2|TRBV19|NA
CASATTSGTGGELFF
>TRBJ2-7|TRBV6-1|NA
CASSDPGQGVNEQYF
>TRBJ2-3|TRBV1|NA
CTSSQGSCTDTQYF
>TRBJ2-1|TRBV29-1|NA
CSVGLYNEQFF
>TRBJ2-1|TRBV6-1|NA
CASSVSGHYNEQFF
>TRBJ2-3|TRBV2|NA
CASSGERGRDTQYF
>TRBJ2-3|TRBV28|NA
CASSPPSGITDTQYF